A few counts support the clone carrying this T cell receptor beta chain. The antigen remains unidentified. The data are from a study of response to subunit inactivated influenza vaccine. Findings and limits, study-wide: Authors suggested that a seasonal influenza vaccination recruits few new T cells each time.

V lost 5 bases and J lost 2; bases outside the gene matches: 11. The CDR3 runs 16 residues. TCRdb reanalysed the RT-PCR reads using MiXCR and keeps one entry per CDR3 protein. The table lists about 830,000 distinct CDR3 sequences, less than 20% of them singletons. The sequencing here drew on PBMCs from blood, taken about 5 days after vaccination. This clonotype originated in a man in his forties or fifties who received an inactivated influenza vaccine. The V gene is TRBV12-3 or TRBV12-4, the J gene TRBJ2-7, with TRBD2 matching over 8 bases. In DNA, the CDR3 is TGTGCCAGCAGTCCTCGGACTAGCTACCCCCCCTACGAGCAGTACTTC. Translation: CASSPRTSYPPYEQYF.